Listed below are T cell receptor beta chains from one sample, sequenced in a study of human T cells and chemical hapten exposure. One entry per CDR3 protein, called by TCRdb with MiXCR from the RACE reads. The data contain 350,000 to 450,000 distinct CDR3 sequences, roughly 5% of them singletons. Sample: whole blood, taken in connection with sensitization to the hapten diphenylcyclopropenone (DPC). The receptors stem from a woman aged 50 to 65 with alopecia areata. Some clones in this sample may be carry-over from other donors' samples. CDR3s include the opening cysteine and the closing phenylalanine or tryptophan. A D gene is named only where the DNA matches it firmly. The size entry is marked missing in some rows and otherwise reads once, few, many or a size class.

j_call	clone_size	d_call	v_call	cdr3_aa	cdr3_nt
TRBJ2-1	many	-	TRBV3-1	CASSQGQTYNEQFF	TGTGCCAGCAGCCAAGGCCAAACCTACAATGAGCAGTTCTTC
TRBJ1-6	-	-	TRBV5-4	CASSLSTNSPLHF	TGTGCCAGCAGCTTGTCAACGAATTCACCCCTCCACTTT
TRBJ2-2	few	-	TRBV4-3	CASSQDELNTGELFF	TGCGCCAGCAGCCAAGATGAGTTGAACACCGGGGAGCTGTTTTTT
TRBJ1-5	many	TRBD1	TRBV20-1	CSARARTLQGADNQPQHF	TGCAGTGCTAGAGCCAGAACTCTACAGGGGGCTGACAATCAGCCCCAGCATTTT
TRBJ2-3	-	TRBD2	TRBV7-9	CASVAGGPGTQYF	TGTGCCAGCGTAGCGGGAGGGCCAGGTACGCAGTATTTT
TRBJ2-7	many	TRBD1	TRBV7-6	CASSPWTGGYEQYF	TGTGCCAGCAGCCCCTGGACAGGGGGCTACGAGCAGTACTTC
TRBJ1-2	few	-	TRBV5-4	CASSFERGDGYTF	TGTGCCAGCAGCTTTGAGAGGGGGGATGGCTACACCTTC
TRBJ2-1	many	-	TRBV7-6	CASSPGGPYNEQFF	TGTGCCAGCAGCCCCGGGGGGCCCTACAATGAGCAGTTCTTC
TRBJ1-1	many	-	TRBV3-1	CASSQDPGKKTEAFF	TGTGCCAGCAGCCAAGATCCGGGGAAGAAGACTGAAGCTTTCTTT
TRBJ2-3	many	-	TRBV9	CASSVGARYTQYF	TGTGCCAGCAGCGTAGGAGCCCGGTATACGCAGTATTTT
TRBJ2-1	few	TRBD2	TRBV7-2	CASSPVGTSTYNEQFF	TGTGCCAGCAGCCCCGTGGGGACTAGCACCTACAATGAGCAGTTCTTC
TRBJ1-1	-	-	TRBV5-1	CASSLNGPRGGTEAFF	TGCGCCAGCAGCTTGAATGGCCCCAGGGGCGGCACTGAAGCTTTCTTT
TRBJ2-3	-	TRBD1	TRBV7-2	CASSFPGQITDTQYF	TGTGCCAGCAGTTTTCCGGGACAGATCACAGATACGCAGTATTTT
TRBJ2-1	few	-	TRBV7-9	CASSYVYNEQFF	TGTGCCAGCAGCTACGTTTACAATGAGCAGTTCTTC
TRBJ2-1	few	TRBD2	TRBV4-1	CASSQGLAVYNEQFF	TGCGCCAGCAGCCAAGGGCTAGCGGTTTACAATGAGCAGTTCTTC
TRBJ2-7	many	TRBD1	TRBV27	CASGTGALSYEQYF	TGTGCCAGCGGCACAGGGGCCCTCTCCTACGAGCAGTACTTC
TRBJ1-5	many	-	TRBV27	CASSLRDSNQPQHF	TGTGCCAGCAGTTTAAGAGATAGCAATCAGCCCCAGCATTTT
TRBJ1-2	many	-	TRBV6-5	CASSYGTWGYGYTF	TGTGCCAGCAGTTACGGGACCTGGGGCTATGGCTACACCTTC
TRBJ1-2	-	-	TRBV5-1	CASSLVAGTDGYTF	TGCGCCAGCAGCTTGGTTGCGGGAACGGATGGCTACACCTTC
TRBJ2-3	few	-	TRBV20-1	CSALRVPDTQYF	TGCAGTGCTCTCCGTGTCCCAGATACGCAGTATTTT
TRBJ2-5	-	-	TRBV27	CASSNPGIDETQYF	TGTGCCAGCAGTAATCCAGGGATAGATGAGACCCAGTACTTC
TRBJ1-1	many	-	TRBV10-3	CAIREASSTEAFF	TGTGCCATCCGGGAAGCCTCAAGCACTGAAGCTTTCTTT
TRBJ2-7	-	-	TRBV9	CASSLGGRNYEQYF	TGTGCCAGCAGCCTTGGGGGCCGCAACTACGAGCAGTACTTC
TRBJ2-1	many	TRBD2	TRBV3-1	CASSQESWEWTSGVSYNEQFF	TGTGCCAGCAGCCAAGAATCTTGGGAATGGACTAGCGGGGTGTCCTACAATGAGCAGTTCTTC
TRBJ1-4	many	-	TRBV20-1	CSRTSQVANEKLFF	TGCAGTAGGACCTCGCAGGTTGCTAATGAAAAACTGTTTTTT
TRBJ2-1	many	-	TRBV3-1	CASSRRLGGSYNEQFF	TGTGCCAGCAGCCGAAGATTAGGAGGATCTTACAATGAGCAGTTCTTC
TRBJ2-1	few	TRBD1	TRBV6-5	CASRDRGENNEQFF	TGTGCCAGCAGAGACAGGGGGGAAAACAATGAGCAGTTCTTC
TRBJ2-2	few	-	TRBV10-3	CAISEPELTGELFF	TGTGCCATCAGTGAACCAGAACTAACCGGGGAGCTGTTTTTT
TRBJ1-1	many	-	TRBV29-1	CSVTGVDGIFGAFF	TGCAGCGTTACCGGGGTCGATGGGATTTTTGGAGCTTTCTTT
TRBJ1-4	many	-	TRBV27	CASSWRGDEKLFF	TGTGCCAGCAGTTGGCGAGGGGATGAAAAACTGTTTTTT
TRBJ1-1	-	-	TRBV2	CASSEGGGTEAFF	TGTGCCAGCAGTGAGGGGGGGGGCACTGAAGCTTTCTTT
TRBJ2-1	-	-	TRBV6-1	CASSEGSGGDEQFF	TGTGCCAGCAGTGAAGGGAGCGGCGGAGATGAGCAGTTCTTC
TRBJ2-1	many	-	TRBV18	CASSLAVNEQFF	TGTGCCAGCTCATTGGCAGTCAATGAGCAGTTCTTC
TRBJ2-1	many	-	TRBV29-1	CSVEVAGGNEQFF	TGCAGCGTTGAAGTCGCAGGCGGCAATGAGCAGTTCTTC
TRBJ2-5	-	-	TRBV7-8	CASSQDRKETQYF	TGTGCCAGCAGCCAGGACAGAAAAGAGACCCAGTACTTC
TRBJ2-1	many	-	TRBV4-1	CASSQDGGINNEQFF	TGCGCCAGCAGCCAAGATGGCGGGATCAACAATGAGCAGTTCTTC
TRBJ2-2	many	TRBD1	TRBV3-1	CASTFSGTGAAGELFF	TGTGCCAGCACCTTCAGCGGGACAGGGGCGGCCGGGGAGCTGTTTTTT
TRBJ2-6	many	-	TRBV2	CASRQSGANVLTF	TGTGCCAGCAGACAGAGTGGGGCCAACGTCCTGACTTTC
TRBJ1-4	many	-	TRBV5-1	CASSLAQVDEKLFF	TGCGCCAGCAGCTTGGCGCAGGTGGATGAAAAACTGTTTTTT
TRBJ2-5	many	TRBD2	TRBV7-2	CASSLGPPSVGRELQETQYF	TGTGCCAGCAGCTTGGGACCACCATCGGTCGGGCGGGAGTTGCAAGAGACCCAGTACTTC
TRBJ2-4	many	-	TRBV5-1	CASSLEGGMVKNIQYF	TGCGCCAGCAGCTTAGAAGGGGGAATGGTCAAAAACATTCAGTACTTC
TRBJ2-3	many	TRBD2	TRBV5-1	CASRAGSLPDTQYF	TGCGCCAGCAGAGCGGGGTCTCTCCCAGATACGCAGTATTTT
TRBJ2-1	-	TRBD2	TRBV7-7	CASSPVAGGSNSYNEQFF	TGTGCCAGCAGCCCCGTAGCGGGAGGATCGAACTCCTACAATGAGCAGTTCTTC
TRBJ2-1	many	-	TRBV12-3/TRBV12-4	CASSLSGEGPYNEQFF	TGTGCCAGCAGTTTAAGTGGGGAAGGCCCCTACAATGAGCAGTTCTTC
TRBJ2-1	-	-	TRBV7-9	CASSTPQGMWQFF	TGTGCCAGCAGCACTCCACAGGGTATGTGGCAGTTCTTC
TRBJ1-1	many	-	TRBV29-1	CSGQGRTEAFF	TGCAGCGGGCAGGGGAGGACTGAAGCTTTCTTT
TRBJ1-5	many	-	TRBV6-5	CASSPSAGQPQHF	TGTGCCAGCAGCCCAAGTGCCGGTCAGCCCCAGCATTTT
TRBJ2-5	-	-	TRBV7-9	CASSLVLETQYF	TGTGCCAGCAGCTTAGTACTCGAGACCCAGTACTTC
TRBJ2-6	-	TRBD2	TRBV5-4	CASSPSSGDYSGANVLTF	TGTGCCAGCAGCCCTAGCAGCGGGGACTACTCTGGGGCCAACGTCCTGACTTTC
TRBJ2-5	-	-	TRBV7-6	CASSSLPGVQETQYF	TGTGCCAGCAGCTCGTTACCGGGAGTACAAGAGACCCAGTACTTC